One TCR beta chain is described in this entry. Its target is unknown. The CDR3 has 14 residues. Germline assignment: CDR1 SEHNR and CDR2 FQNEAQ (reference sequence). V lost 3 bases and J lost 0, with 9 bases in between. The data stem from a study of human T cells and chemical hapten exposure. On the study more broadly: Each week of the roughly 24-week study, patients had diphenylcyclopropenone applied to the scalp. Small pooled library volume differences chiefly drove per-sample TCR yield variation.

TCRdb called the RACE reads again in MiXCR, with one record for every CDR3 protein. The table lists 73,000 or so distinct CDR3 sequences, 8.5% of them singletons. Indicated time point: patch test 2, 6 weeks after DPC sensitization. Treatment noted: therapeutic diphenylcyclopropenone sensitization with weekly scalp DPC. Study-level results: Controls had significantly fewer large CDR3 similarity clusters than were formed by expanded TCRs. The number of TCRs over 1 in 1000 frequency stayed unchanged after DPC.

The chain uses TRBV7-9 and TRBJ2-7; TRBD1 might be the D (6 bases). The source is a woman in her forties or fifties with alopecia areata. Some clones in this sample may be carry-over from other donors' samples. The material was whole blood, obtained in connection with sensitization to the hapten diphenylcyclopropenone (DPC). The CDR3 protein is CASSLDSHSYEQYF. CDR3 DNA sequence: TGTGCCAGCAGCTTGGACAGCCACTCCTACGAGCAGTACTTC.